This T cell receptor beta chain originates from a study of shared clonotypes between healthy human individuals. CDR1 is GTSNPN, CDR2 SVGIG, per germline (reference sequence). CDR3 length equals 11 residues. V was trimmed by 6 bases and J by 12 bases, leaving 17 bases between them. Donors comprised healthy HIV-negative adults lacking recent acute infections or vaccinations. Sequenced by immunoSEQ multiplex PCR; TCRdb stores in-frame clones only, minus some. The repertoire has 2 million or so clones, 85% to 95% of them found once; the top ten carry roughly 0.13%. The clonotype originates from a man aged 18 to 29 in good health. The source material was naive CD4+ T cells sorted from blood. Stated subset: CD45RA+ positively selected. The rearrangement joins TRBV30 to TRBJ1-2, with D tentatively TRBD1 (6 bases). The CDR3 DNA follows: TGTGCCTGTAGAGAACGGGGGCGAAACACCTTC. This translates into CACRERGRNTF. The entire variable domain, with the rest obtained from reference TRBV30 and TRBJ1-2, is as follows: SQTIHQWPATLVQPVGSPLSLECTVEGTSNPNLYWYRQAAGRGLQLLFYSVGIGQISSEVPQNLSASRPQDRQFILSSKKLLLSDSGFYLCACRERGRNTFGSGTRLTVV.